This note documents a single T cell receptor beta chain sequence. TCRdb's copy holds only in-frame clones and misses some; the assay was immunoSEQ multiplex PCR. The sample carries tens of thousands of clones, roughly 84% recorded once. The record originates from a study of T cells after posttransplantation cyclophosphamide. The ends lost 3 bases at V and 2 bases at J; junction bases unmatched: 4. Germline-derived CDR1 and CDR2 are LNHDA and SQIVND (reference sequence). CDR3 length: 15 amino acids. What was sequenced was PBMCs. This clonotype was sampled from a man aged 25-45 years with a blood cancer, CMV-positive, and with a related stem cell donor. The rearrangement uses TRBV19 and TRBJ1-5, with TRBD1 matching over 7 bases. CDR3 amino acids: CASSIFQGGNQPQHF. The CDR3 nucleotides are TGTGCCAGTAGTATCTTCCAGGGGGGCAATCAGCCCCAGCATTTT.